The 10 T cell receptor gamma chains listed next were all sequenced from one sample in a study of gamma delta lymphoproliferative disorders and STAT genes. Genomic DNA from isolated PBMCs served as the sequencing template. TCRdb used CATT to re-call clones from the multiplex PCR reads. The sample includes about 5,100 gamma-chain clones, 7.9% of them seen just once. The specimen sequenced was blood. The source is a human donor in good health.

This clone is judged medium-sized. The chain carries TRGV10 and TRGJP1. As TCRdb names no J gene, one was assigned here on the basis of a DNA match to germline. TRGV10 is marked as an open reading frame, function uncertain. CDR3 length: 12 residues. V dropped 8 bases and J dropped 9; count of bases not matched to a gene: 7. CDR3: CAAWDGRWFKIF. In DNA form, the CDR3 reads TGTGCTGCGTGGGACGGTCGTTGGTTCAAGATATTT.

This clone counts as medium-sized. The V call is TRGV10, the J call TRGJP1. TCRdb supplies no J gene; here it was assigned by aligning the nucleotide sequence to germline. TRGV10 is sorted into the ORF group, with uncertain function. CDR3 length: 11 amino acids. With 8 bases clipped from V and 15 bases from J, the junction kept 10 bases outside the gene matches. The CDR3 here is CAAWDYKLKIF. The CDR3 DNA reads TGTGCTGCGTGGGATTATAAACTCAAGATATTT.

This clone was found many times. No DNA is shown, since the ends of the CDR3 on it are uncertain; the CDR3 is the one TCRdb lists. V gene assignment gives TRGV11, but the J gene was left uncalled. TRGV11 is marked as an open reading frame, function uncertain. The CDR3 length equals 13 residues, ends included. CDR3 region: CTTVPAEDWIKTF.

By its share, this clone is medium-sized. This chain uses TRGV9 with TRGJ1 or TRGJ2. The J gene is not listed in TCRdb, so it was assigned here from a DNA match to germline. The V and J ends lost 0 bases and 11 bases, in that order; junction bases with no gene match: 7. The CDR3 spans 12 residues. Looked up from germline, CDR1 is GITISATS and CDR2 is ISYDGTV (reference sequence). The CDR3 reads CALWEVWSEKLF. The CDR3 coding sequence is TGTGCCTTGTGGGAGGTGTGGTCCGAGAAACTCTTT.

By share, this clone counts as medium-sized (0.01 to 0.1%). The chain carries TRGV8 and TRGJ1 or TRGJ2. Here the J gene was assigned by germline matching of the DNA, as TCRdb has none. There are 12 residues in the CDR3. The ends lost 2 bases at V and 9 bases at J; junction bases unmatched: 7. The germline CDR1 and CDR2 sequences are VENAVY and YDSYNSRV. This chain's CDR3 is CATWDKRSKKLF. DNA for the CDR3: TGTGCCACCTGGGATAAGAGGAGTAAGAAACTCTTT.

Regarding this clone: This may come from a read error, since a much larger clone is one base off. CDR3 in amino acids: CAAWTTGWFKIF. CDR3 DNA sequence: TGTGCTGCGTGGACCACTGGTTGGTTCAAGATATTT. V and J are TRGV10 and TRGJP1. TCRdb offers no J gene call, so here the DNA was matched to germline to obtain one. TRGV10 is annotated as an ORF whose role is uncertain. The V and J ends lost 8 bases and 2 bases, in that order; junction bases with no gene match: 0. CDR3 length equals 12 residues.

This clone is medium-sized within its sample. The CDR3: CAAWDYMGHYYKKLF. Written as DNA, the CDR3 is TGTGCTGCGTGGGATTATATGGGGCATTATTATAAGAAACTCTTT. The chain joins TRGV10 to TRGJ1 or TRGJ2. No J gene was available from TCRdb, and it was assigned here by a germline match of the DNA. TRGV10 is given ORF status, its function remaining uncertain. The CDR3 spans 15 residues. V gave up 8 bases and J gave up 2 bases; unmatched junction bases: 13.

This clone is classed as medium-sized. The chain recombines TRGV2 with TRGJ1 or TRGJ2. Matching the DNA to germline supplied the J gene, which TCRdb does not give. J lost 9 bases, V lost 2 bases, and 31 bases had no gene match. Germline values: CDR1 EGSNGY, CDR2 YDSYNSKV. The CDR3 consists of 20 residues. Here the CDR3 reads CATWDVHSLEPQHIPLKKLF. CDR3 in DNA: TGTGCCACCTGGGACGTTCATAGTCTAGAACCCCAACACATACCCCTTAAGAAACTCTTT.

This clone is labeled as medium-sized. V and J are TRGV10 and TRGJ1 or TRGJ2. Because TCRdb records no J gene, it was assigned here through a match of the DNA to germline. TRGV10 is labeled an ORF, and its function is uncertain. V shed 8 bases, J shed 3 bases, and the junction held 11 bases outside the gene matches. The CDR3 is made up of 14 amino acids. CDR3 sequence reads: CAAWDYRGYYKKLF. CDR3 nucleotide sequence: TGTGCTGCGTGGGATTATAGGGGTTATTATAAGAAACTCTTT.

In this sample, this clone turned up many times. The chain has TRGV10 and TRGJ1 or TRGJ2. Since TCRdb gives no J gene, matching the DNA to germline was used here to assign it. Being an ORF, TRGV10 has a function that is uncertain. The CDR3 is made up of 13 amino acids. With 8 bases clipped from V and 4 bases from J, the junction kept 9 bases outside the gene matches. CDR3 nucleotide sequence: TGTGCTGCGTGGGATAATTCCTATTATAAGAAACTCTTT. It codes for CAAWDNSYYKKLF.